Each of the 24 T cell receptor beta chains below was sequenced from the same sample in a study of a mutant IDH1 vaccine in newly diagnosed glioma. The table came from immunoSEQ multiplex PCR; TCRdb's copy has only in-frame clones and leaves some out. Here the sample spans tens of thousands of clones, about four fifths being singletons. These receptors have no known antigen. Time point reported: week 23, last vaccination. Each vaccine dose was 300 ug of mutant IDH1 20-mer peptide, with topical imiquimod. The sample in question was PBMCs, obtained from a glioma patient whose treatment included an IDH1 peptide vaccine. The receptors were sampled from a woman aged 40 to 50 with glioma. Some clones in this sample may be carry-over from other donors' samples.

The CDR3 DNA reads as TGTGCCAGCACTCCCCGGGGCGGCATGAACACTGAAGCTTTCTTT. Amino acids: CASTPRGGMNTEAFF. This chain links TRBV6-5 with TRBJ1-1, with D possibly matching TRBD1 (5 bases). The CDR3 loop spans 15 amino acids. Trimming pared 7 bases from V and 0 bases from J, leaving 15 bases between. CDR1 and CDR2 from the germline V gene are MNHEY and SVGAGI.

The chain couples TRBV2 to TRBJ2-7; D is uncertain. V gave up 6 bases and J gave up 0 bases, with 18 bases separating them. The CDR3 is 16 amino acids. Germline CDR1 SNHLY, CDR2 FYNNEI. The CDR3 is CASSAQNKGISYEQYF. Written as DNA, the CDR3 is TGTGCCAGCAGCGCACAGAACAAGGGAATCTCCTACGAGCAGTACTTC.

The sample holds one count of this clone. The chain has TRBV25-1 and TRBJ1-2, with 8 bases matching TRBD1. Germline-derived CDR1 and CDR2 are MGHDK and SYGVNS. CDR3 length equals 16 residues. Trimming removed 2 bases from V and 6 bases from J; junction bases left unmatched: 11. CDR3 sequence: CASSERGSGGLDGYTF. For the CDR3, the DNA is TGTGCCAGCAGTGAACGGGGGTCAGGGGGCTTGGATGGCTACACCTTC.

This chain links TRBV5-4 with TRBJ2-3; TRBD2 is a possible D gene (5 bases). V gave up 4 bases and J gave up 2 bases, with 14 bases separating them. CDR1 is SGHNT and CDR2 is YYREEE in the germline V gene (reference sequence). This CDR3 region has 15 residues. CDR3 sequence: CASSPREPFTDTQYF. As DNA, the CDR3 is TGTGCCAGCAGCCCGAGGGAACCCTTCACAGATACGCAGTATTTT.

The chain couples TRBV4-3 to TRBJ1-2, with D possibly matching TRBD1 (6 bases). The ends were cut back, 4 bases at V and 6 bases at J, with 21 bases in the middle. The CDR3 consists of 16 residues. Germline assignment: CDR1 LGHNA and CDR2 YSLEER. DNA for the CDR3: TGCGCCAGCAGCCCGGGACACTTATCTATCTTGGATGGCTACACCTTC. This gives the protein CASSPGHLSILDGYTF.

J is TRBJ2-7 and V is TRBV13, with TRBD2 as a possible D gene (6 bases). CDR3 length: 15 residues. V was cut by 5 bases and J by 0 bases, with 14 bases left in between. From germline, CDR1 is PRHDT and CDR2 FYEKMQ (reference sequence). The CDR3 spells CASSPSWEDSYEQYF. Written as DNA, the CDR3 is TGTGCCAGCAGCCCCTCGTGGGAGGACTCCTACGAGCAGTACTTC.

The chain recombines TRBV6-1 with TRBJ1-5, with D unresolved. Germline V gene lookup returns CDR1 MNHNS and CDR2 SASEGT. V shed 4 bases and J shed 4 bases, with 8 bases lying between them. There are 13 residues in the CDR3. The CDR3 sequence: CASSGNRNQPQHF. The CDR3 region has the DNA TGTGCCAGCAGTGGTAATCGTAATCAGCCCCAGCATTTT.

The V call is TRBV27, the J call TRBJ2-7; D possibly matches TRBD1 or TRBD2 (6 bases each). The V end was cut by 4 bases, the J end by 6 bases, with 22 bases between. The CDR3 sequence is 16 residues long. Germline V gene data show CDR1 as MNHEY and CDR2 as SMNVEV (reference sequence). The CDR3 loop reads CASSSYRTASSVEQYF. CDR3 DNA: TGTGCCAGCAGTTCCTATAGGACAGCTTCTAGCGTCGAGCAGTACTTC.

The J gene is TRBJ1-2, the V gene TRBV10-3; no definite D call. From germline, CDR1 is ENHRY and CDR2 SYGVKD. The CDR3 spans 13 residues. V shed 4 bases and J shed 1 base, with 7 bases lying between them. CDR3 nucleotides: TGTGCCATCAGTGGGGCGTATAACTATGGCTACACCTTC. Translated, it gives CAISGAYNYGYTF.

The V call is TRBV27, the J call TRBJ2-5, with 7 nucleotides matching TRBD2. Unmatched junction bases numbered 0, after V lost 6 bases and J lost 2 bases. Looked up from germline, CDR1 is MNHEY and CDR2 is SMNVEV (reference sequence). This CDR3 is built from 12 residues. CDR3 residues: CASRRGQETQYF. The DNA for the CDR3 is TGTGCCAGCAGGCGGGGGCAAGAGACCCAGTACTTC.

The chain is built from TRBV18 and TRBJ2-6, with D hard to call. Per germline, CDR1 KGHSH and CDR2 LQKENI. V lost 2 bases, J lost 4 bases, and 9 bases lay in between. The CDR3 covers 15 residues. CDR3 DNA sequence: TGTGCCAGCTCACCAGAGCAGTCCGGGGCCAACGTCCTGACTTTC. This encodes CASSPEQSGANVLTF.

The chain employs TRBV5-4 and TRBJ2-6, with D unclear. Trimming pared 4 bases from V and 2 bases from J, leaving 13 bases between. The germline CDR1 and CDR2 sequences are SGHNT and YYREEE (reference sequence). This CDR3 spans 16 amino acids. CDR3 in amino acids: CASSLDPTPGANVLTF. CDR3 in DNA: TGTGCCAGCAGCCTCGACCCTACCCCTGGGGCCAACGTCCTGACTTTC.

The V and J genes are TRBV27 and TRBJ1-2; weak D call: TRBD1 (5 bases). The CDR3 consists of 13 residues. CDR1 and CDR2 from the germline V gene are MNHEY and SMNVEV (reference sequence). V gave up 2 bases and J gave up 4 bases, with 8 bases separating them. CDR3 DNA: TGTGCCAGCAGTTTAGGAGGGACCTATGGCTACACCTTC. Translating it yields CASSLGGTYGYTF.

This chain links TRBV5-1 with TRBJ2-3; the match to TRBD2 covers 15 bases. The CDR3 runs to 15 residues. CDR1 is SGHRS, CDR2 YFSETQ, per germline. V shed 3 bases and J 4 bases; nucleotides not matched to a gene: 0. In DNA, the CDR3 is TGCGCCAGCAGCTGGACTAGCGGGGGGGCAGATACGCAGTATTTT. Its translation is CASSWTSGGADTQYF.

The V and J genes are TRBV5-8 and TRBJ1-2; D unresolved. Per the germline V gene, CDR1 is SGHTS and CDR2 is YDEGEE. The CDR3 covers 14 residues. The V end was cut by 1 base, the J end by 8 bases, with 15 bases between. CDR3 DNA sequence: TGTGCCAGCAGCTTGACCGGTTCCCTGGGAGGCTACACCTTC. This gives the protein CASSLTGSLGGYTF.

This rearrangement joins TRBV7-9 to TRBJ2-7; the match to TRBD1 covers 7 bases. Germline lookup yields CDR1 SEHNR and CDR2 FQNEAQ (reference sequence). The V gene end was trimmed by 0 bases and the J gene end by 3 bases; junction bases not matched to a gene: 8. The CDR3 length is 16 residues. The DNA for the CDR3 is TGTGCCAGCAGCTTAGCGTCAAGAGGGGGCAGCTACGAGCAGTACTTC. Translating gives CASSLASRGGSYEQYF. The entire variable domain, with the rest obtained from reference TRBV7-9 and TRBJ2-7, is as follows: DTGVSQNPRHKITKRGQNVTFRCDPISEHNRLYWYRQTLGQGPEFLTYFQNEAQLEKSRLLSDRFSAERPKGSFSTLEIQRTEQGDSAMYLCASSLASRGGSYEQYFGPGTRLTVT.

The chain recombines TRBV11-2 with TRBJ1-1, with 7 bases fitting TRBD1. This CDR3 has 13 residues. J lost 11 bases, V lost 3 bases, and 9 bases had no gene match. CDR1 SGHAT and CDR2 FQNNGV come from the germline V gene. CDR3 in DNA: TGTGCCAGCAGCTTTTGGGACAGTCGCCGGGCTTTCTTT. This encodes CASSFWDSRRAFF.

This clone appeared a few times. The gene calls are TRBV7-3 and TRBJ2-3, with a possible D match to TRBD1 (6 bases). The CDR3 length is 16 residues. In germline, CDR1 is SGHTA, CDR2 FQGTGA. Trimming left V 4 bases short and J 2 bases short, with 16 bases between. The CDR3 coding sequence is TGTGCCAGCAGCTCAGGGGAAGGTAGTTTCACAGATACGCAGTATTTT. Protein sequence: CASSSGEGSFTDTQYF.

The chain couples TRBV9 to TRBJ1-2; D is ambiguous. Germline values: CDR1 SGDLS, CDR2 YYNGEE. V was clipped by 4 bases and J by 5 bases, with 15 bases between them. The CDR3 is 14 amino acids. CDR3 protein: CASSNFGTVYGYTF. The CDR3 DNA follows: TGTGCCAGCAGCAATTTTGGAACAGTATATGGCTACACCTTC.

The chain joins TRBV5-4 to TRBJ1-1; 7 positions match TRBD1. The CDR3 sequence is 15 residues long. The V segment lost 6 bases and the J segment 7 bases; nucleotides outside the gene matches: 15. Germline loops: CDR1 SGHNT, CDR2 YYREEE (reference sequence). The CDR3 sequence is CASKGQGGRRGEAFF. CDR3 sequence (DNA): TGTGCCAGCAAAGGTCAGGGGGGCCGTCGGGGTGAAGCTTTCTTT.

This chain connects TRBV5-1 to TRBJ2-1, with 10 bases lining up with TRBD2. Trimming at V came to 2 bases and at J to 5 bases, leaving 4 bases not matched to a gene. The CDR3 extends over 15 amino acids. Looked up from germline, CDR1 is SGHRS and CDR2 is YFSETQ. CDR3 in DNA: TGCGCCAGCAGCTTCAAAACTAGCGGGGACAATGAGCAGTTCTTC. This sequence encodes CASSFKTSGDNEQFF.

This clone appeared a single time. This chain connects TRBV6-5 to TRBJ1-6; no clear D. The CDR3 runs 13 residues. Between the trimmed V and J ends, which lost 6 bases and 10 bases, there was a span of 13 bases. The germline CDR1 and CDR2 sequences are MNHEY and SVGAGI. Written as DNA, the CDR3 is TGTGCCAGCAGGCCGACATTGACATCACCCCTCCACTTT. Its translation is CASRPTLTSPLHF.

The CDR3 nucleotides are TGTGCCAGCTCACCACCGGGTCAAACCCCTACGCAGTATTTT. Translation: CASSPPGQTPTQYF. This chain connects TRBV18 to TRBJ2-3; D remains ambiguous. The V and J ends lost 0 bases and 8 bases respectively, with 12 bases between them. This CDR3 has 14 amino acids. Germline V CDR1 and CDR2: KGHSH, LQKENI.

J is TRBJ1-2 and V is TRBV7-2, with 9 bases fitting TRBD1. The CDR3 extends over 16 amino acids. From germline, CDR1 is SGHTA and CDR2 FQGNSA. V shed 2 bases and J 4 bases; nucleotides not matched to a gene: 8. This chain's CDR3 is CASSLHTGGGIYGYTF. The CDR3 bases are TGTGCCAGCAGCTTACATACAGGGGGCGGAATCTATGGCTACACCTTC. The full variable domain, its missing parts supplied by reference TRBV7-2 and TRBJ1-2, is GAGVSQSPSNKVTEKGKDVELRCDPISGHTALYWYRQSLGQGLEFLIYFQGNSAPDKSGLPSDRFSAERTGGSVSTLTIQRTQQEDSAVYLCASSLHTGGGIYGYTFGSGTRLTVV.